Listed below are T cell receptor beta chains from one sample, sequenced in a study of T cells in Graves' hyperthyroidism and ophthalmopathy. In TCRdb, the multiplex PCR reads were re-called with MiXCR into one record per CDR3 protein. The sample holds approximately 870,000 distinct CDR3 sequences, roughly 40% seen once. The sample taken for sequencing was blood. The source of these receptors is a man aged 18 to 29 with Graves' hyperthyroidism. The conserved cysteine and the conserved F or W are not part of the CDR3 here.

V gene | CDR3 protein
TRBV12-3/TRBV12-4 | ASSGLLGETQY
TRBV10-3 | ASSQGGWDLRQPQH
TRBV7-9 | ASSLETNHGYT
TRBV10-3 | ATKGGFHEKLF
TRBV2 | ASSVQGQANTGELF
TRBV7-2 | ASSFGGTQY
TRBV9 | ASSVGGNRFYEQY
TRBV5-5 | ASSFQTGGTEAF
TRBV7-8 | ASSFLGQGDVT
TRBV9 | ASSVFASEPYNSPLH
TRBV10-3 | AISWAPDTEAF
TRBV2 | ASSGDVVYGYT
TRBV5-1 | ASSSSGGQYEQY
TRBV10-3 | AISVRLGEDEQY
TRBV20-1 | SANTPGVNQPQH
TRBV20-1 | SAKPGQGANYGYT
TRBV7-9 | ASSLEAVRSPLH
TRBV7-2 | ASSQGASGSYYEQY
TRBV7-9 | ASSSFGTGLSPLH
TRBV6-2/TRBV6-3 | ASGRTGDYEQY
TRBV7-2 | ASSFTSGSSGETQY
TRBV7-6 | ASSLRVSGELF
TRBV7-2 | ASSPWTRDYEQY
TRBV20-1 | SARAQGANTEAF
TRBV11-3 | ASSRSGQTEETQY
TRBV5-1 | ASSPVLGGGAF
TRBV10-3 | AISEYRYFSWTGCEQY
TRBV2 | ASRDVGPGNTIY
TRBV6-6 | ASSELQSSYEQY
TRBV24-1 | ATSDLYAGQETQY
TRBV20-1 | SASDSTGELF
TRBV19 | ASSPRTGMLF
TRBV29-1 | SVRTSGGEKLF
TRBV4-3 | ASSQERGESYEQY
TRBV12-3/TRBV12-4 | ASSPGLAGGPGELF
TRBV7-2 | ASSSQATNEKLF
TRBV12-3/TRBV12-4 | ASSSGGNQPQH